These 28 T cell receptor beta chains came from one sample sequenced in a study of sequential checkpoint blockade in melanoma. The table came from immunoSEQ multiplex PCR; TCRdb's copy has only in-frame clones and leaves some out. The data show 15,000 to 20,000 clones, 45% to 65% seen once. Treatment here: randomized to nivolumab then ipilimumab (arm A) or the reverse (arm B). Sequenced here: CD8+ T cells sorted from blood (inferred from file names), sampled from a patient given nivolumab and ipilimumab in sequence. The receptors stem from a human donor with melanoma.

This sequence joins TRBV6-1 and TRBJ1-5; TRBD1 aligns across 7 bases. The V and J ends lost 0 bases and 10 bases, in that order; junction bases with no gene match: 15. This CDR3 has 17 residues. Germline V gene data show CDR1 as MNHNS and CDR2 as SASEGT. The CDR3 protein is CASSEAYLTGAPLPQHF. In DNA, the CDR3 is TGTGCCAGCAGTGAAGCCTACTTAACAGGGGCCCCTTTACCCCAGCATTTT.

The chain links TRBV27 to TRBJ1-1; TRBD1 might be the D (5 bases). V dropped 8 bases and J dropped 7 bases, with 17 bases sitting between them. The V gene's germline CDR1 is MNHEY and CDR2 SMNVEV (reference sequence). The CDR3 covers 13 residues. In DNA, the CDR3 is TGTGCCAGCGCCGTTGGGGGGGAAAGTGAAGCTTTCTTT. This sequence encodes CASAVGGESEAFF.

This chain's CDR3 is CASRMLAGGPHEQFF. Here the CDR3 DNA reads TGTGCCAGCAGAATGTTAGCGGGGGGGCCCCATGAGCAGTTCTTC. The chain employs TRBV7-3 and TRBJ2-1; TRBD2 matches 11 bases. V lost 6 bases and J lost 8; bases outside the gene matches: 9. The germline CDR1 and CDR2 sequences are SGHTA and FQGTGA. The CDR3 is made up of 15 amino acids.

V is TRBV7-6 and J is TRBJ2-2, with TRBD2 matching 12 bases. In germline, CDR1 is SGHVS, CDR2 FNYEAQ. This CDR3 has 17 residues. V lost 2 bases, J lost 4 bases, and 5 bases stayed unmatched. The CDR3 bases are TGTGCCAGCAGCTTATACCCTAGCGGGGGGGCCACCGGGGAGCTGTTTTTT. This encodes CASSLYPSGGATGELFF.

The rearrangement joins TRBV7-9 to TRBJ2-5, with D possibly matching TRBD1 (5 bases). Germline V gene data show CDR1 as SEHNR and CDR2 as FQNEAQ (reference sequence). Trimming pared 2 bases from V and 4 bases from J, leaving 17 bases between. The CDR3 sequence is 16 residues long. The CDR3 nucleotides are TGTGCCAGCAGCTTAAGACGTGGTTTAGGGGTAGAGACCCAGTACTTC. Its protein is CASSLRRGLGVETQYF.

The rearrangement uses TRBV27 and TRBJ2-2; D is undetermined. Trimming shortened V by 0 bases and J by 1 base, and 9 bases separated the two germline ends. Germline CDR1 and CDR2: MNHEY and SMNVEV (reference sequence). The CDR3 loop spans 16 amino acids. The CDR3 bases are TGTGCCAGCAGTTTATCGTTCAGGAAGAACACCGGGGAGCTGTTTTTT. As protein: CASSLSFRKNTGELFF.

Comments on this clone: Other DNA sequences in this sample translate to the same CDR3. The chain combines TRBV4-3 with TRBJ1-6; D perhaps matches TRBD1 (6 bases). Germline CDR1 is LGHNA and CDR2 is YSLEER. CDR3 length: 15 amino acids. V dropped 3 bases and J dropped 7 bases, with 13 bases sitting between them. The CDR3 DNA follows: TGCGCCAGCAGCCATCAAACAGGGTTGAATTCACCCCTCCACTTT. Protein sequence: CASSHQTGLNSPLHF.

There are a few counts of this clone. The gene calls are TRBV4-2 and TRBJ2-5; 11 bases fit TRBD1. After removal of 5 bases from V and 5 bases from J, the junction contained 7 bases not matched to a gene. CDR3 length: 15 residues. The V gene's germline CDR1 is LGHNA and CDR2 YNFKEQ. CDR3 sequence (DNA): TGTGCCAGCAGCGAGGACAGGGGGCGGATGGAGACCCAGTACTTC. This sequence encodes CASSEDRGRMETQYF.

This clone was seen only once. The V gene is TRBV4-1, the J gene TRBJ2-3; TRBD1 might be the D (5 bases). The CDR3 spans 15 residues. V was shortened by 2 bases and J by 5 bases, with 14 bases between the two germline ends. CDR1 MGHRA and CDR2 YSYEKL come from the germline V gene. CDR3 coding DNA: TGCGCCAGCAGCCAACTAAACTTCCAGGGAGATACGCAGTATTTT. Translating gives CASSQLNFQGDTQYF.

This clone was observed at least ten times. V gene TRBV7-9 combines with J gene TRBJ1-1, with D hard to call. V was trimmed by 3 bases and J by 1 base, leaving 9 bases between them. This CDR3 is 14 amino acids long. From germline, CDR1 is SEHNR and CDR2 FQNEAQ (reference sequence). CDR3 sequence reads: CASSFNGRNTEAFF. Here the CDR3 DNA reads TGTGCCAGCAGCTTTAATGGGAGGAACACTGAAGCTTTCTTT. Drawing the rest from reference TRBV7-9 and TRBJ1-1, the complete variable domain is DTGVSQNPRHKITKRGQNVTFRCDPISEHNRLYWYRQTLGQGPEFLTYFQNEAQLEKSRLLSDRFSAERPKGSFSTLEIQRTEQGDSAMYLCASSFNGRNTEAFFGQGTRLTVV.

The V and J genes are TRBV4-2 and TRBJ1-1; D may be TRBD1 (5 bases). Trimming removed 0 bases at V and 0 bases at J, with 20 bases between. The V gene's germline CDR1 is LGHNA and CDR2 YNFKEQ. The CDR3 is made up of 19 amino acids. The CDR3 loop reads CASSQDWDRQREVNTEAFF. CDR3 sequence (DNA): TGTGCCAGCAGCCAAGATTGGGACCGACAGCGGGAGGTGAACACTGAAGCTTTCTTT.

The rearrangement links TRBV6-6 to TRBJ2-2; possibly TRBD1 for D (6 bases). The CDR3 runs 15 residues. Trimming took 7 bases from V and 4 from J, leaving 16 bases between them. The V gene's germline CDR1 is MNHNY and CDR2 SVGAGI (reference sequence). This CDR3 reads CASTNHRAPTGELFF. The CDR3 coding sequence is TGTGCCAGCACCAACCACAGGGCCCCCACCGGGGAGCTGTTTTTT.

J is TRBJ2-7 and V is TRBV2; D is unresolved. CDR1 and CDR2 from the germline V gene are SNHLY and FYNNEI. Trimming shortened V by 8 bases and J by 1 base, and 9 bases separated the two germline ends. The CDR3 consists of 12 residues. The CDR3 loop reads CASGIQSYEQYF. CDR3 in DNA: TGTGCCAGCGGCATCCAGTCCTACGAGCAGTACTTC.

V is TRBV4-1 and J is TRBJ1-1; 12 positions agree with TRBD1. CDR3 length: 15 amino acids. V was pared by 4 bases and J by 7 bases, with 7 bases of the junction left unmatched. Germline values: CDR1 MGHRA, CDR2 YSYEKL. CDR3 sequence: CASSLAGTGGGEAFF. In nucleotides, the CDR3 is TGCGCCAGCAGCCTCGCCGGGACAGGGGGCGGTGAAGCTTTCTTT.

The chain has TRBV27 and TRBJ1-2; weak D call: TRBD1 (5 bases). This CDR3 spans 15 amino acids. V lost 3 bases and J 4 bases, leaving 15 bases between the germline ends. Germline V CDR1 and CDR2: MNHEY, SMNVEV (reference sequence). CDR3 bases: TGTGCCAGCAGTTTCGCGGGGGGACCAGGCTATGGCTACACCTTC. Protein: CASSFAGGPGYGYTF.

The chain recombines TRBV7-8 with TRBJ1-3, with D perhaps TRBD1 (5 bases). V was clipped by 5 bases and J by 0 bases, with 20 bases between them. Per the germline V gene, CDR1 is SGHVS and CDR2 is FQNEAQ. This CDR3 region has 18 residues. CDR3 protein: CASSPKPRVRPSGNTIYF. CDR3 nucleotides: TGTGCCAGCAGCCCGAAGCCCAGGGTCAGGCCCTCTGGAAACACCATATATTTT.

This clone has just one count. The chain combines TRBV7-2 with TRBJ1-5; perhaps TRBD1 as D (6 bases). The CDR3 is made up of 15 amino acids. Germline V gives CDR1 SGHTA, CDR2 FQGNSA. The germline V and J ends were trimmed by 5 bases and 0 bases, with 11 bases remaining between them. The CDR3 sequence is CASSVQGYSNQPQHF. DNA for the CDR3: TGTGCCAGCAGCGTACAGGGCTATAGCAATCAGCCCCAGCATTTT.

The rearrangement links TRBV5-5 to TRBJ1-2, with 7 bases fitting TRBD1. CDR3 length: 16 amino acids. Germline V CDR1 and CDR2: SGHKS, YYEKEE (reference sequence). V was clipped by 3 bases and J by 7 bases; unmatched bases: 15. The CDR3 loop is CASSWTGSTPEGGYTF. Here the CDR3 DNA reads TGTGCCAGCAGCTGGACAGGCTCCACACCTGAGGGTGGCTACACCTTC.

The J gene is TRBJ1-5, the V gene TRBV9; the D gene is possibly TRBD1 (6 bases). Trimming cost V 0 bases and J 6 bases, with 13 bases left between them. The CDR3 totals 15 residues. Germline V lookup: CDR1 SGDLS, CDR2 YYNGEE. The CDR3 DNA sequence: TGTGCCAGCAGCGTAGGAGGGACACGTTTTCAGCCCCAGCATTTT. This gives the protein CASSVGGTRFQPQHF.

The chain combines TRBV5-5 with TRBJ1-5, with 7 bases matching TRBD1. CDR3 size: 17 residues. CDR1 is SGHKS, CDR2 YYEKEE, per germline (reference sequence). Unmatched junction bases numbered 9, after V lost 0 bases and J lost 3 bases. The CDR3 coding sequence is TGTGCCAGCAGCTTGGTTTTTGAGGGGGCGGTCAATCAGCCCCAGCATTTT. It encodes CASSLVFEGAVNQPQHF.

The rearrangement links TRBV29-1 to TRBJ2-3; 11 bases match TRBD1. V lost 6 bases to trimming and J lost 4 bases; unmatched junction nucleotides: 12. The CDR3 loop spans 16 amino acids. CDR1 and CDR2 from the germline V gene are SQVTM and ANQGSEA. DNA of the CDR3: TGCAGCGTCGACCTCGGGACAGGGGGTAGGTCAGATACGCAGTATTTT. Protein sequence: CSVDLGTGGRSDTQYF.

By share, this clone counts as medium-sized. This sequence joins TRBV5-4 and TRBJ1-2; 8 bases agree with TRBD1. J gave up 4 bases and V 0 bases, and 5 bases lay outside the gene matches. The CDR3 consists of 15 residues. Per the germline V gene, CDR1 is SGHNT and CDR2 is YYREEE (reference sequence). CDR3 loop: CASSLEDRESYGYTF. The CDR3 DNA is TGTGCCAGCAGCTTGGAGGACAGGGAAAGCTATGGCTACACCTTC. The variable domain in full, with the rest retrieved from reference TRBV5-4 and TRBJ1-2, is ETGVTQSPTHLIKTRGQQVTLRCSSQSGHNTVSWYQQALGQGPQFIFQYYREEENGRGNFPPRFSGLQFPNYSSELNVNALELDDSALYLCASSLEDRESYGYTFGSGTRLTVV.

This chain joins TRBV6-5 and TRBJ2-7, with D hard to call. Germline CDR1 reads MNHEY; CDR2 reads SVGAGI. V gave up 0 bases and J gave up 0 bases, with 3 bases separating them. This CDR3 has 13 amino acids. CDR3 bases: TGTGCCAGCAGTTACTCTAGCTCCTACGAGCAGTACTTC. Amino acids: CASSYSSSYEQYF.

This clone was counted only a few times. Other DNA sequences in this specimen translate into the identical CDR3. The CDR3 DNA reads as TGCGCCAGCAGCCAAGAAGGCGGACAGTCCTACGAGCAGTACTTC. It translates to CASSQEGGQSYEQYF. This rearrangement joins TRBV4-1 to TRBJ2-7, with D perhaps TRBD1 (6 bases). V lost 0 bases to trimming and J lost 1 base, with 10 bases between them. CDR1 and CDR2 from the germline V gene are MGHRA and YSYEKL. The length of the CDR3 is 15 residues.

V is TRBV6-5 and J is TRBJ2-1; a weak D match, TRBD2 (6 bases). This CDR3 contains 16 residues. V lost 0 bases and J lost 6, with 15 bases in between. Germline CDR1 MNHEY, CDR2 SVGAGI. The DNA of the CDR3 is TGTGCCAGCAGTTACTCGGAGGGGTTCCTGGGCAATGAGCAGTTCTTC. This encodes CASSYSEGFLGNEQFF.

The chain links TRBV9 to TRBJ2-2, with D possibly being TRBD1 (5 bases). The CDR3 runs 16 residues. V was shortened by 0 bases and J by 4 bases, with 13 bases between the two germline ends. CDR1 is SGDLS and CDR2 is YYNGEE in the germline V gene. CDR3 region: CASSVAGAASTGELFF. Here the CDR3 DNA reads TGTGCCAGCAGCGTAGCTGGGGCAGCCAGCACCGGGGAGCTGTTTTTT.

This chain uses TRBV2 with TRBJ2-7; TRBD2 aligns across 8 bases. CDR1 is SNHLY and CDR2 is FYNNEI in the germline V gene. Trimming removed 5 bases from V and 2 bases from J; junction bases left unmatched: 8. This CDR3 is built from 15 residues. CDR3 coding DNA: TGTGCCAGCAGTTCAGACCGGGGGGGTACCTACGAGCAGTACTTC. This sequence encodes CASSSDRGGTYEQYF. Together with reference TRBV2 and TRBJ2-7, the CDR3 gives the full variable domain: EPEVTQTPSHQVTQMGQEVILRCVPISNHLYFYWYRQILGQKVEFLVSFYNNEISEKSEIFDDQFSVERPDGSNFTLKIRSTKLEDSAMYFCASSSDRGGTYEQYFGPGTRLTVT.

This clone was observed a handful of times. The chain is built from TRBV4-1 and TRBJ1-2, with a tentative D call TRBD1 (6 bases). V lost 1 base and J 2 bases, leaving 8 bases between the germline ends. CDR3 length: 14 amino acids. CDR1 is MGHRA, CDR2 YSYEKL, per germline. In DNA, the CDR3 is TGCGCCAGCAGCCAAGCTGGACAGAACTATGGCTACACCTTC. Its protein is CASSQAGQNYGYTF.